This TCR beta chain was sequenced during a study of blood T cell repertoires in COVID-19. On the study more broadly: From the United States, Italy and Spain came samples of acute and convalescent COVID-19. PBMCs, B-cell-depleted T cells, or T cells were the source of the cDNA or gDNA that made up the material.

V lost 8 bases and J lost 10; bases outside the gene matches: 10. Germline assignment: CDR1 LGHDT and CDR2 YNNKEL (reference sequence). The CDR3 is 14 amino acids. A few counts support this clone. In the original analysis: Nucleated cell number was recorded as an estimate derived from reference gene primer amplification. The table came from immunoSEQ multiplex PCR; TCRdb's copy has only in-frame clones and leaves some out. V and J calls and clone size follow that table, whereas D and trimming were derived from the DNA. Of 380,000 or so clones listed, approximately 80% are singletons. The rearrangement links TRBV3-1 (or the pseudogene TRBV3-2) to TRBJ1-6, with 8 bases fitting TRBD1. This sequence originates from a human donor with acute or convalescent COVID-19. The donor label of this sample is uncertain. Sequenced input: peripheral blood. CDR3 sequence reads: CASGRTGGGSPLHF. Written as DNA, the CDR3 is TGTGCCAGCGGGAGAACAGGGGGAGGATCACCCCTCCACTTT.